Listed below are T cell receptor beta chains from one sample, sequenced in a study of beta chain features in type 1 diabetes. Here immunoSEQ multiplex PCR was the method, and the copy in TCRdb shows in-frame clones only, minus some. Found here are some 150,000 clones, roughly 9.3% of them singletons; the top ten hold about 0.6%. The sequenced sample consisted of central memory CD4+ T cells from blood. These receptors originate from a woman between 40 and 55 years old in good health. The CDR3 runs from the conserved cysteine through the conserved F or W. Each record gives: D gene, V gene, clone size, J gene, CDR3 DNA, CDR3 protein. The D gene is left open where the match is weak. Not all rows give a size; the values are once, few, many and, for expanded clones, a class.

-,TRBV7-9,few,TRBJ2-5,TGTGCCAGCAGACCCTACCAGGCCATCATCCAAGAGACCCAGTACTTC,CASRPYQAIIQETQYF
-,TRBV6-5,few,TRBJ1-2,TGTGCCAGCAGACCCGGTTGGGGCGATGGCTACACCTTC,CASRPGWGDGYTF
TRBD1,TRBV9,few,TRBJ1-2,TGTGCCAGCAGCGTAGTTCCAGGGGGTAATAACTATGGCTACACCTTC,CASSVVPGGNNYGYTF
-,TRBV10-1,-,TRBJ1-1,TGCGCCAGCAGAGGAAGCGATGAAGCTTTCTTT,CASRGSDEAFF
-,TRBV6-1,-,TRBJ2-1,TGTGCCAGCAGTGAAGCGAGGCACCTGGAGCAGTTCTTC,CASSEARHLEQFF
-,TRBV7-8,-,TRBJ2-1,TGTGCCAGCAGCCTAACTGAATACAATGAGCAGTTCTTC,CASSLTEYNEQFF
-,TRBV21-1,-,TRBJ1-6,TGTGCCAGCAGCAAAGCGCTAGGAAGGGGTTCACCCCTCCACTTT,CASSKALGRGSPLHF
-,TRBV5-4,few,TRBJ2-2,TGTGCCAGCAGCTTGGTGAGGGTGTCTGGGTGGCCCGGGGAGCTGTTTTTT,CASSLVRVSGWPGELFF
TRBD1,TRBV25-1,-,TRBJ2-5,TGTGCCAGCAGCGACAGGGGGGAGGACGAGACCCAGTACTTC,CASSDRGEDETQYF
-,TRBV7-9,many,TRBJ2-3,TGTGCCAGCAGCTTAGTGGCGGGAAACACAGATACGCAGTATTTT,CASSLVAGNTDTQYF
-,TRBV5-1,-,TRBJ1-1,TGCGCCAGCAGGCCCAGCGGGCAGCTGAACACTGAAGCTTTCTTT,CASRPSGQLNTEAFF
-,TRBV11-2,-,TRBJ2-5,TGTGCCAGCAGCCTGTCCGGTAACCAAGAGACCCAGTACTTC,CASSLSGNQETQYF
TRBD1,TRBV7-6,-,TRBJ2-5,TGTGCCAGCAGCTTAGCCGTATGGGACAGACAAGAGACCCAGTACTTC,CASSLAVWDRQETQYF
TRBD2,TRBV7-2,few,TRBJ2-5,TGTGCCAGCAGCACACCGGGACTAGCGGGCCAAGAGACCCAGTACTTC,CASSTPGLAGQETQYF
-,TRBV6-5,-,TRBJ2-7,TGTGCCAGCAGTTACGTCAGGACTTCCTACGAGCAGTACTTC,CASSYVRTSYEQYF
-,TRBV6-6,few,TRBJ2-5,TGTGCCAGCAGTTACCCCATAGGAGGGGAACAAGAGACCCAGTACTTC,CASSYPIGGEQETQYF
-,TRBV2,-,TRBJ2-7,TGTGCCAGCAGCCTAAGACAGGGCGCGGGGGAGCAGTACTTC,CASSLRQGAGEQYF
-,TRBV6-6,few,TRBJ1-5,TGTGCCAGCAGTCAGGCATCCCCTAGCAATCAGCCCCAGCATTTT,CASSQASPSNQPQHF
-,TRBV10-1,-,TRBJ1-2,TGCGCCAGCAGTGCCGACGGGATGCCCACCCCTTATGGCTACACCTTC,CASSADGMPTPYGYTF
-,TRBV19,-,TRBJ1-5,TGTGCCACCGCGATCAGGGCGATGGTCAATCAGCCCCAGCATTTT,CATAIRAMVNQPQHF
-,TRBV4-2,-,TRBJ2-7,TGTGCCAGCAGCCAAGGAGCACAGGTATCCTACGAGCAGTACTTC,CASSQGAQVSYEQYF
TRBD1,TRBV6-1,few,TRBJ1-6,TGTGCCAGCGACAGGGACCTTAATTCACCCCTCCACTTT,CASDRDLNSPLHF
-,TRBV6-1,-,TRBJ1-5,TGTGCCAGCAGTGAAGTCTGGGCAGGGATCAATCAGCCCCAGCATTTT,CASSEVWAGINQPQHF
TRBD1,TRBV18,-,TRBJ1-2,TGTGCCAGCTCACCGGGACAGGGGCCGTCCGCGGGGGGCTACACCTTC,CASSPGQGPSAGGYTF